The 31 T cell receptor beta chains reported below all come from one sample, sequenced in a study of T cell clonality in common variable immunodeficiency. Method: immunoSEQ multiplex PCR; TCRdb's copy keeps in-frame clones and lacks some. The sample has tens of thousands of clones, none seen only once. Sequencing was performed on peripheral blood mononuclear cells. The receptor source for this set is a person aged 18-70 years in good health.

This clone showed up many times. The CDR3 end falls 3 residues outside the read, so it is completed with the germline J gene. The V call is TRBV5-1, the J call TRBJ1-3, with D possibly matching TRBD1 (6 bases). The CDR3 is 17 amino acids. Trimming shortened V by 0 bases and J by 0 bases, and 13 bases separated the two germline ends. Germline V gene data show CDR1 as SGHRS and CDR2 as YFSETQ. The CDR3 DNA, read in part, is TGCGCCAGCAGCTTGGCACAGGGAAGGAGCTCTGGAAACACC. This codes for CASSLAQGRSSGNT. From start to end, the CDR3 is CASSLAQGRSSGNTIYF.

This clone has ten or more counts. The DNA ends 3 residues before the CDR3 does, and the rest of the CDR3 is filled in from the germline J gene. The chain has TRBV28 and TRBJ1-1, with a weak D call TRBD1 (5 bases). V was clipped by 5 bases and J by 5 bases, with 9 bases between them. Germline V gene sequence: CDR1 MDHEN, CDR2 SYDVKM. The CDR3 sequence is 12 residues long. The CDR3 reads CASSGGWTEAFF. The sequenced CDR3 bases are TGTGCCAGCAGTGGGGGGTGGACTGAA.

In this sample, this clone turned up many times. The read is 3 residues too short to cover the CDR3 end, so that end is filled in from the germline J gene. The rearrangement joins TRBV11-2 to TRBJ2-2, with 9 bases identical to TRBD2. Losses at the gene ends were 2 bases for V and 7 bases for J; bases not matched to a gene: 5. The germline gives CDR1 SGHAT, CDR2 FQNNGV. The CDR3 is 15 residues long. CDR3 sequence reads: CASSLLRGGVGELFF. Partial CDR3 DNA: TGTGCCAGCAGCTTATTGCGGGGGGGCGTCGGGGAG. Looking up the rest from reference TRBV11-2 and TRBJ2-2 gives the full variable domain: EAGVAQSPRYKIIEKRQSVAFWCNPISGHATLYWYQQILGQGPKLLIQFQNNGVVDDSQLPKDRFSAERLKGVDSTLKIQPAKLEDSAVYLCASSLLRGGVGELFFGEGSRLTVL.

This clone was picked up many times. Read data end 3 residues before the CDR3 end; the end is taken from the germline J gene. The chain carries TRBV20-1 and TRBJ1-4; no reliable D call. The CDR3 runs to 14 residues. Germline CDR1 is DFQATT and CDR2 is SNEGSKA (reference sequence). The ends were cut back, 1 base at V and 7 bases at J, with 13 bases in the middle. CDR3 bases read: TGCAGTGCTAGAGTATACTCCGGTTCTGAAAAA. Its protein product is CSARVYSGSEK. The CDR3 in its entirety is CSARVYSGSEKLFF.

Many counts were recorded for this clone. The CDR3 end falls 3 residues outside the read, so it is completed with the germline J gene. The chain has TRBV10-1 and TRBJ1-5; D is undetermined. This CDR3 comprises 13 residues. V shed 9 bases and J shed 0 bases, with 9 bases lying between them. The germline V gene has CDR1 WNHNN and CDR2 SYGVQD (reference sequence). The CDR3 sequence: CASRLYSNQPQHF. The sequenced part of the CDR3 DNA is TGCGCCAGTCGTCTCTATAGCAATCAGCCC.

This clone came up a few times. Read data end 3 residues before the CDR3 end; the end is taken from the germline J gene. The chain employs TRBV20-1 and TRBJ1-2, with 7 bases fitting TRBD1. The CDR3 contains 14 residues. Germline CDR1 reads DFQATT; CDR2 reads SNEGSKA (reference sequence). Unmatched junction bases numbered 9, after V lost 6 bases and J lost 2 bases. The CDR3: CSADPRQGNYGYTF. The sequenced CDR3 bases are TGCAGTGCCGACCCGAGACAGGGAAACTATGGC.

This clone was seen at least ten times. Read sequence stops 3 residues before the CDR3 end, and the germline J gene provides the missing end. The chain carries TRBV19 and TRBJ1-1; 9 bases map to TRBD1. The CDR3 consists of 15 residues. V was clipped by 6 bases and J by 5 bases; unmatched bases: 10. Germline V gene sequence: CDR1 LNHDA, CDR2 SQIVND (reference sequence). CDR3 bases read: TGTGCCAGTAGCCCTCCGGGACAGGGTAGGACTGAA. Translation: CASSPPGQGRTE. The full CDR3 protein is CASSPPGQGRTEAFF. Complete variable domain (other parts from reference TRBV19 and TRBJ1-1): DGGITQSPKYLFRKEGQNVTLSCEQNLNHDAMYWYRQDPGQGLRLIYYSQIVNDFQKGDIAEGYSVSREKKESFPLTVTSAQKNPTAFYLCASSPPGQGRTEAFFGQGTRLTVV.

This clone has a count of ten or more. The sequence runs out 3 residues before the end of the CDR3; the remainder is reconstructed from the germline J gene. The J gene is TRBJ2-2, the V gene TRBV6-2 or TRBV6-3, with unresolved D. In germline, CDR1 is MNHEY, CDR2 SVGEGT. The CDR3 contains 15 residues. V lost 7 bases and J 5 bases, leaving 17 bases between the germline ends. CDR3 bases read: TGTGCCAGCAATACCCTCGATCCACGGACCGGGGAG. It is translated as CASNTLDPRTGE. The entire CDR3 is CASNTLDPRTGELFF.

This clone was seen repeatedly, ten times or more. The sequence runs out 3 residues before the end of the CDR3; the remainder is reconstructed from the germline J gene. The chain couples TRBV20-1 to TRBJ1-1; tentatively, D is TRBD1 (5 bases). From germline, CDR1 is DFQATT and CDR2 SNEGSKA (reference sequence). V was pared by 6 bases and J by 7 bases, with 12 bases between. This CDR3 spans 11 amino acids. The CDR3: CSAARGDEAFF. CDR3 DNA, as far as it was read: TGCAGTGCCGCACGGGGGGATGAA.

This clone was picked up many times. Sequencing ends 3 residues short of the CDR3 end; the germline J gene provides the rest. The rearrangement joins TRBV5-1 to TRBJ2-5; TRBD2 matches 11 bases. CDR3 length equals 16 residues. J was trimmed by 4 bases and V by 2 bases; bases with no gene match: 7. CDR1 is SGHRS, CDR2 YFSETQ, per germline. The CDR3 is CASSLSSGGRRETQYF. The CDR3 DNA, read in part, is TGCGCCAGCAGCTTATCTAGCGGGGGGCGGAGAGAGACC.

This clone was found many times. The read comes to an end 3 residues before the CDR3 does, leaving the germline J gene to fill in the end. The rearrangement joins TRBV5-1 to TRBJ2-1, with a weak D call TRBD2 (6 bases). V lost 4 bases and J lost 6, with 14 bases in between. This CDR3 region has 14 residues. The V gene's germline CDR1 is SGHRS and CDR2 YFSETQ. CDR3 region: CASSEGLRGNEQFF. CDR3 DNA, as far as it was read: TGCGCCAGCAGCGAGGGACTCCGAGGCAATGAG.

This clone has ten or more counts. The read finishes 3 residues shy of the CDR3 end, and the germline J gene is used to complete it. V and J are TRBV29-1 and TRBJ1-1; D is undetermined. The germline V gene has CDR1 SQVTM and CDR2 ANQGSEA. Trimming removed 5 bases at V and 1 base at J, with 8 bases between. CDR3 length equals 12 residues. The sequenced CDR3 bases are TGCAGCGTTTTACATACGAACACTGAA. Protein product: CSVLHTNTE. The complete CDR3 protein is CSVLHTNTEAFF.

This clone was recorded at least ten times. The CDR3 DNA, read in part, is TGTGCCAGCAGTCCACCGGGACTAGCGGGAGAAGGCTACAATGAG. Translated, it gives CASSPPGLAGEGYNE. The CDR3 in full is CASSPPGLAGEGYNEQFF. The chain combines TRBV28 with TRBJ2-1; the match to TRBD2 covers 14 bases. The read terminates 3 residues before the CDR3 end, so the remaining end is supplied by the germline J gene. Trimming removed 5 bases from V and 3 bases from J; junction bases left unmatched: 9. The CDR3 is 18 amino acids. From germline, CDR1 is MDHEN and CDR2 SYDVKM. The full variable domain, rest sourced from reference TRBV28 and TRBJ2-1, is DVKVTQSSRYLVKRTGEKVFLECVQDMDHENMFWYRQDPGLGLRLIYFSYDVKMKEKGDIPEGYSVSREKKERFSLILESASTNQTSMYLCASSPPGLAGEGYNEQFFGPGTRLTVL.

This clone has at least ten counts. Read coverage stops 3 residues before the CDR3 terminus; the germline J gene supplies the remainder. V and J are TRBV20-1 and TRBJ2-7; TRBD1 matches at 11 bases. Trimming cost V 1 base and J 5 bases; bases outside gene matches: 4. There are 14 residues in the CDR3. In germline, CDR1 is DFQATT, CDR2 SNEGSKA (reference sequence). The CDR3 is CSARGTGGNNEQYF. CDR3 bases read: TGCAGTGCTAGAGGGACAGGGGGCAACAACGAG.

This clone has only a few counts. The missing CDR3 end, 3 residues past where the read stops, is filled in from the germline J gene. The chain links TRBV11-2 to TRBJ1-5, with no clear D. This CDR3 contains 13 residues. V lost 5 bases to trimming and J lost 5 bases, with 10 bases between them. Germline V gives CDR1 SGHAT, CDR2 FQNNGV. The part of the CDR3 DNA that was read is TGTGCCAGCAGCGTAGCTTTCGATCAGCCC. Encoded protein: CASSVAFDQP. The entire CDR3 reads CASSVAFDQPQHF.

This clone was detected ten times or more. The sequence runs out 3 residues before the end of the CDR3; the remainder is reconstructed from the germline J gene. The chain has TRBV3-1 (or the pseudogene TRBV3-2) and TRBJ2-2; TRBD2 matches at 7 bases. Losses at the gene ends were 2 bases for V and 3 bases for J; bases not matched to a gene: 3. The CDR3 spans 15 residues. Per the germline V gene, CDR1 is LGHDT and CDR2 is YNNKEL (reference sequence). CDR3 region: CASSQLAAHTGELFF. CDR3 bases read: TGTGCCAGCAGCCAACTAGCGGCGCACACCGGGGAG.

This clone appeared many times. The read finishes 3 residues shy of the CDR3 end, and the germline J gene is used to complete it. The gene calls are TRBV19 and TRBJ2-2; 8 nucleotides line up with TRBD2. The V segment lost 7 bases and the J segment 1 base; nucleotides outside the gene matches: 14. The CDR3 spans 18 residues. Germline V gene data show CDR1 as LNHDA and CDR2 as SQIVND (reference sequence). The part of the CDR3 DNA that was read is TGTGCCAGTAAAGCAATAGCGGGAAGAACACGGAACACCGGGGAG. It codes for CASKAIAGRTRNTGE. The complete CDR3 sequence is CASKAIAGRTRNTGELFF.

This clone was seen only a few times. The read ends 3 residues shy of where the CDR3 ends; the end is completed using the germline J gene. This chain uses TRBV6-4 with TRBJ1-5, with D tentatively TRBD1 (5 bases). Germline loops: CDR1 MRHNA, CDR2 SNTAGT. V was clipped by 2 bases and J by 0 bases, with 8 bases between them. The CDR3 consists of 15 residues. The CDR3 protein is CASSDIRDSNQPQHF. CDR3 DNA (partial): TGTGCCAGCAGTGACATCAGGGATAGCAATCAGCCC.

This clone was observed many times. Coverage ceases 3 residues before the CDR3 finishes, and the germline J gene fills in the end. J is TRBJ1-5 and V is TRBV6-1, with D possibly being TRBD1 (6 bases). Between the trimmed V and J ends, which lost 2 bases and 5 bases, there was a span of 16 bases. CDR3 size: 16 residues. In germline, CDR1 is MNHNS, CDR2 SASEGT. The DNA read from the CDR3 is TGTGCCAGCAGTGAATGGCGGCAGGGGTTCGATCAGCCC. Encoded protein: CASSEWRQGFDQP. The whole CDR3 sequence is CASSEWRQGFDQPQHF.

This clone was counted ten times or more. The CDR3 spells CASSLGNRGSEKLFF. The sequenced CDR3 bases are TGTGCCAGCAGCTTAGGAAACAGGGGTTCTGAAAAA. The chain joins TRBV11-2 to TRBJ1-4; 7 positions agree with TRBD1. Read data end 3 residues before the CDR3 end; the end is taken from the germline J gene. Losses at the gene ends were 1 base for V and 7 bases for J; bases not matched to a gene: 6. The CDR3 has 15 amino acids. Germline lookup yields CDR1 SGHAT and CDR2 FQNNGV.

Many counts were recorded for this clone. CDR3: CASSLDGGSSYEQYF. CDR3 DNA (partial): TGTGCCAGCAGCTTAGACGGGGGGAGCTCCTACGAG. The gene calls are TRBV7-3 and TRBJ2-7; TRBD2 aligns across 7 bases. The read finishes 3 residues shy of the CDR3 end, and the germline J gene is used to complete it. Germline assignment: CDR1 SGHTA and CDR2 FQGTGA. This CDR3 has 15 amino acids. Trimming cost V 2 bases and J 0 bases; bases outside gene matches: 4. The full variable domain, completed using reference TRBV7-3 and TRBJ2-7, is GAGVSQTPSNKVTEKGKYVELRCDPISGHTALYWYRQSLGQGPEFLIYFQGTGAADDSGLPNDRFFAVRPEGSVSTLKIQRTERGDSAVYLCASSLDGGSSYEQYFGPGTRLTVT.

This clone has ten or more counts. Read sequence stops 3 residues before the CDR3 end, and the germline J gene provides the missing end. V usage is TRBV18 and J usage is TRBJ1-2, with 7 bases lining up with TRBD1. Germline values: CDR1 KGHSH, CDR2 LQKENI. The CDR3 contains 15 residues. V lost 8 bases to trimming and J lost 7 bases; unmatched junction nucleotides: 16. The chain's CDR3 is CASTFEETGSGGYTF. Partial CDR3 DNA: TGTGCCAGCACGTTTGAGGAGACAGGGTCGGGTGGC.

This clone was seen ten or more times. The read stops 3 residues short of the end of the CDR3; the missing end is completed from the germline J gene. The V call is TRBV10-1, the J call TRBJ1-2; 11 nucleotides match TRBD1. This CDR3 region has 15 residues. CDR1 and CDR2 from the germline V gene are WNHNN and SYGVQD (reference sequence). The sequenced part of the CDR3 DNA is TGCGCCAGCAATTCCCCGGGACAGGGGGATTGGGGC. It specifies CASNSPGQGDWG. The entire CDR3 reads CASNSPGQGDWGYTF.

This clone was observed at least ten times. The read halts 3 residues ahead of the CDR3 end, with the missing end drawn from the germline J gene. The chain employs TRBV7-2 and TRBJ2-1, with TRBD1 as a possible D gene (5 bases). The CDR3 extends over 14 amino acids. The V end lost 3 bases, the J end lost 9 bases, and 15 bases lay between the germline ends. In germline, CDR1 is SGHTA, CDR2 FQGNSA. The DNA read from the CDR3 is TGTGCCAGCAGCTTCCTAAGGGGTAGGGTTGAG. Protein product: CASSFLRGRVE. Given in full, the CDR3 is CASSFLRGRVEQFF.

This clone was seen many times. The CDR3 loop is CASSANYRAETQYF. The sequenced CDR3 bases are TGTGCCAGCAGTGCAAACTACAGGGCAGAGACC. This chain uses TRBV27 with TRBJ2-5; TRBD1 might be the D (6 bases). The read comes to an end 3 residues before the CDR3 does, leaving the germline J gene to fill in the end. The CDR3 is made up of 14 amino acids. With 5 bases removed from V and 4 bases from J, the gap between germline ends came to 14 bases. The germline gives CDR1 MNHEY, CDR2 SMNVEV (reference sequence).

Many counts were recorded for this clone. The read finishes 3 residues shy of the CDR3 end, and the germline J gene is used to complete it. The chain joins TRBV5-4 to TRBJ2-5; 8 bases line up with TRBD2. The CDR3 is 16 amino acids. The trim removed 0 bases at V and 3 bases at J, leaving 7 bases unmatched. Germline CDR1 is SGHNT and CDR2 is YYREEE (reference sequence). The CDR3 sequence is CASSLATGGWEETQYF. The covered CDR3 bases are TGTGCCAGCAGCTTGGCAACGGGGGGGTGGGAAGAGACC.

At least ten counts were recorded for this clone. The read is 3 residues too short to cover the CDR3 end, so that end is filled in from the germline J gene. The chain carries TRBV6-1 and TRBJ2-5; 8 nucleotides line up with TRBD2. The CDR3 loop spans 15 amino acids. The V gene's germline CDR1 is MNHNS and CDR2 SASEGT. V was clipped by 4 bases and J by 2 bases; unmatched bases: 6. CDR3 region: CASSVVAGGQETQYF. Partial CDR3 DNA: TGTGCCAGCAGTGTCGTGGCGGGGGGACAAGAGACC.

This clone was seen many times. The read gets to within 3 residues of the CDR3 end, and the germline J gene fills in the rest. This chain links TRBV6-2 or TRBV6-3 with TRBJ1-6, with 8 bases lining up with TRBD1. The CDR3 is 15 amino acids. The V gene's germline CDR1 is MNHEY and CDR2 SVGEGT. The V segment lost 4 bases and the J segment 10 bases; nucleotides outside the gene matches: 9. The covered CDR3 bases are TGTGCCAGCAGTTCCTCCGGAACAGGGGGATCACCC. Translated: CASSSSGTGGSP. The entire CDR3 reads CASSSSGTGGSPLHF.

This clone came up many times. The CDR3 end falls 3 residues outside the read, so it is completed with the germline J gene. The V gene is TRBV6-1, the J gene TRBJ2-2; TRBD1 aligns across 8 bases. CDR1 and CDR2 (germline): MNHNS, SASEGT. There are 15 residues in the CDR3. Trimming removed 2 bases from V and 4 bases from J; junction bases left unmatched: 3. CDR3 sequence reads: CASSEQGASTGELFF. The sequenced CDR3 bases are TGTGCCAGCAGTGAACAGGGGGCGAGCACCGGGGAG.

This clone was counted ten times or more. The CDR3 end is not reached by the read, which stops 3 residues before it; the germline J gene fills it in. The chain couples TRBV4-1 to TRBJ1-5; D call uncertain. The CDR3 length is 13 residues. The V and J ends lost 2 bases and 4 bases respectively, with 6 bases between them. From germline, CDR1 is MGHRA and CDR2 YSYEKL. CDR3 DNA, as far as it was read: TGCGCCAGCAGCCAAAGAAGGAATCAGCCC. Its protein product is CASSQRRNQP. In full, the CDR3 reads CASSQRRNQPQHF.

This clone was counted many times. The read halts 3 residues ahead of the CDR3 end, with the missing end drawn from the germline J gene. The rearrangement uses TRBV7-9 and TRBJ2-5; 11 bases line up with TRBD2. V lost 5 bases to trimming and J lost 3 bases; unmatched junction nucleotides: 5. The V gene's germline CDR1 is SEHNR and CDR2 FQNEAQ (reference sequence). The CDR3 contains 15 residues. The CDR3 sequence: CASSTLLAGEETQYF. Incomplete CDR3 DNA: TGTGCCAGCAGCACGTTACTAGCGGGGGAAGAGACC.